This TCR beta chain was identified during a study of blood T cell repertoires in COVID-19. Study at large: The analysed material was cDNA or gDNA that came from T cells, B-cell-depleted T cells, or PBMCs.

This CDR3 comprises 14 residues. The V end was cut by 3 bases, the J end by 9 bases, with 17 bases between. Germline CDR1 reads MNHNY; CDR2 reads SVGAGI (reference sequence). Sequencing was performed with immunoSEQ multiplex PCR; in TCRdb, only in-frame clones are kept and a portion is missing. The sample has 250,000 to 400,000 clones, 88% seen once. The V and J genes are TRBV6-6 and TRBJ2-5; the D gene is possibly TRBD1 (6 bases). Material: peripheral blood. This sequence was found in a woman aged 30 to 39 with COVID-19, enrolled during active disease. The DNA for the CDR3 is TGTGCCAGCAGTTATGAGTACAGGTCAGGGGCCCAGTACTTC. As protein: CASSYEYRSGAQYF.